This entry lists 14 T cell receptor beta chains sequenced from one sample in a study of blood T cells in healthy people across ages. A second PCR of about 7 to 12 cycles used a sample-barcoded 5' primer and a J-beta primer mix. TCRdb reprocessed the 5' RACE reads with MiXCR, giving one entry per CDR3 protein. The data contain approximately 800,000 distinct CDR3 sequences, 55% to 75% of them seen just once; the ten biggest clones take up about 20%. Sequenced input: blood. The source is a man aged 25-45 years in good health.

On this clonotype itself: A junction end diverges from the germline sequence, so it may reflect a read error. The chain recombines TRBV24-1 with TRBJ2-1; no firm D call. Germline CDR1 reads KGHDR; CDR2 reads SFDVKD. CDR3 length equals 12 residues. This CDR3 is CATGDLRNEQFF. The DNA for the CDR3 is TGTGCCACCGGTGATCTACGCAATGAGCAGTTCTTC.

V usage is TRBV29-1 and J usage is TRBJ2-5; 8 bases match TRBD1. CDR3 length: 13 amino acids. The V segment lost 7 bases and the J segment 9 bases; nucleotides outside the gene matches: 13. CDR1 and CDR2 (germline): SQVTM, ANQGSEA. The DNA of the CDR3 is TGCAGCGGGGGGACAGGCATAGGTGGGGCCCAGTACTTC. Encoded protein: CSGGTGIGGAQYF.

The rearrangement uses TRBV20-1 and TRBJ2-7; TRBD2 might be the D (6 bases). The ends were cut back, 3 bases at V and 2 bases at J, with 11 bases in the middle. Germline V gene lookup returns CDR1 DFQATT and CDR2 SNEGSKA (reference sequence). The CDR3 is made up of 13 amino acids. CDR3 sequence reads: CSASDSGTYEQYF. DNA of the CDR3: TGCAGTGCTAGTGATAGCGGAACCTACGAGCAGTACTTC.

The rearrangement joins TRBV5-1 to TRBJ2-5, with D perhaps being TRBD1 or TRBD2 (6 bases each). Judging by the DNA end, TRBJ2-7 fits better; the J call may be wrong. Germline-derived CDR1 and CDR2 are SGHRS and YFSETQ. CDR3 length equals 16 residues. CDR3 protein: CASQFISGAQTAEQYF. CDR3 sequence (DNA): TGCGCCAGCCAATTTATTTCGGGGGCCCAGACCGCCGAGCAGTACTTC.

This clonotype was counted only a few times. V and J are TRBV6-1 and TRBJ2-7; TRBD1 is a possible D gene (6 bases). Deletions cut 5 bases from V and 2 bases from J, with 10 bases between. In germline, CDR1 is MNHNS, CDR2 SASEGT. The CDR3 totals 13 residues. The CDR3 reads CASSIRTAYEQYF. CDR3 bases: TGTGCCAGCAGTATCCGGACAGCCTACGAGCAGTACTTC.

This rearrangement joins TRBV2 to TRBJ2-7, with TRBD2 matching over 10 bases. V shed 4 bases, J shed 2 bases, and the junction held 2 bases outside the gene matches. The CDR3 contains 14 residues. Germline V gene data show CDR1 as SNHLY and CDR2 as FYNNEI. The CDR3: CASSAAGGPYEQYF. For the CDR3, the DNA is TGTGCCAGCAGTGCAGCGGGAGGGCCCTACGAGCAGTACTTC. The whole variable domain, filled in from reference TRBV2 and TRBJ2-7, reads EPEVTQTPSHQVTQMGQEVILRCVPISNHLYFYWYRQILGQKVEFLVSFYNNEISEKSEIFDDQFSVERPDGSNFTLKIRSTKLEDSAMYFCASSAAGGPYEQYFGPGTRLTVT.

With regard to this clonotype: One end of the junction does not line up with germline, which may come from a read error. This CDR3 reads CASSQEGTTYGANVPTF. DNA for the CDR3: TGTGCCAGCAGCCAAGAGGGCACAACCTATGGGGCCAACGTCCCGACTTTC. The chain carries TRBV4-2 and TRBJ2-6, with D possibly being TRBD1 (5 bases). This CDR3 is built from 17 residues. Germline V gene data show CDR1 as LGHNA and CDR2 as YNFKEQ.

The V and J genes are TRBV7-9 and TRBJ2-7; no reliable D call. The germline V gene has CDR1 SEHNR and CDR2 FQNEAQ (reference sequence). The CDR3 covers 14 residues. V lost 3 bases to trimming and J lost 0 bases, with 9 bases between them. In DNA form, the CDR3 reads TGTGCCAGCAGCTTGGTCCAGAGCTCCTACGAGCAGTACTTC. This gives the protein CASSLVQSSYEQYF.

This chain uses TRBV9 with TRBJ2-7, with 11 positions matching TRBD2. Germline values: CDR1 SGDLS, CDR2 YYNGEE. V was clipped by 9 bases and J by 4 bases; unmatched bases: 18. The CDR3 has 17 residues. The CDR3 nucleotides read TGTGCCAACGCCGGGACTAGCGGTCCCGCCGGGATTTACGAGCAGTACTTC. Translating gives CANAGTSGPAGIYEQYF.

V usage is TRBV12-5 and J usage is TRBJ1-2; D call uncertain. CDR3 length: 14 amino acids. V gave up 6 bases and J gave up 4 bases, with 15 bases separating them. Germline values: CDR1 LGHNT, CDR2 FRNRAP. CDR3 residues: CASGNLWAGYGYTF. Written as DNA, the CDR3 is TGTGCTAGTGGCAACCTCTGGGCCGGCTATGGCTACACCTTC. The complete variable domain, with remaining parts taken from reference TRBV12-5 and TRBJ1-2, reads DARVTQTPRHKVTEMGQEVTMRCQPILGHNTVFWYRQTMMQGLELLAYFRNRAPLDDSGMPKDRFSAEMPDATLATLKIQPSEPRDSAVYFCASGNLWAGYGYTFGSGTRLTVV.

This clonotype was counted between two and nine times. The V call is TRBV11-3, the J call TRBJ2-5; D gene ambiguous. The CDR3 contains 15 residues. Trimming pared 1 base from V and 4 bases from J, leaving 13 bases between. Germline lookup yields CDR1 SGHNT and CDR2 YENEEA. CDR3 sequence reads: CASSLGLDPRETQYF. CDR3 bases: TGTGCCAGCAGCTTAGGGCTGGACCCGAGAGAGACCCAGTACTTC.

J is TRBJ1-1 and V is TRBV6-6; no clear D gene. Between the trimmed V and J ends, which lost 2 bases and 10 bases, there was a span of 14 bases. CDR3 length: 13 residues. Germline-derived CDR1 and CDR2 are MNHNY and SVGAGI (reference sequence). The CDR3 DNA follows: TGTGCCAGCAGTTACATCAGCTCAGGCGGAGCTTTCTTT. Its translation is CASSYISSGGAFF.

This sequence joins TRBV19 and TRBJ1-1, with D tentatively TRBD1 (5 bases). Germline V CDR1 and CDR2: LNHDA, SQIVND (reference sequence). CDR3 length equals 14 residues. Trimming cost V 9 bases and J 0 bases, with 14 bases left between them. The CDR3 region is CASARGDMNTEAFF. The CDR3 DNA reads TGTGCCAGCGCGAGAGGGGATATGAACACTGAAGCTTTCTTT. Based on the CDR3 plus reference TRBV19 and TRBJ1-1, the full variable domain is DGGITQSPKYLFRKEGQNVTLSCEQNLNHDAMYWYRQDPGQGLRLIYYSQIVNDFQKGDIAEGYSVSREKKESFPLTVTSAQKNPTAFYLCASARGDMNTEAFFGQGTRLTVV.

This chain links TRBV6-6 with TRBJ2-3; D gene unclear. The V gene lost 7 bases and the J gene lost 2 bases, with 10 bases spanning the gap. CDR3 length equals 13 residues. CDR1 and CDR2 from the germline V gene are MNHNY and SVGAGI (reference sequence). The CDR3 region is CASKRTPTDTQYF. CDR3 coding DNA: TGTGCCAGCAAAAGGACGCCCACAGATACGCAGTATTTT.